Sequencing of this T cell receptor (beta chain) was carried out in a study of siplizumab effects on memory and regulatory T cells. Whole-study findings and limits: The naive T cell population seemed more diverse than memory cells and seemed a major contributor to the alloresponse. Alloreactive sequences tracing back to unstimulated CD4+ memory cells were significantly reduced by siplizumab.

Libraries were prepared by immunoSEQ multiplex PCR; TCRdb keeps only in-frame clonotypes and omits some of them. The sample has 85,000 to 90,000 clones; 75% to 90% are singletons. Germline assignment: CDR1 SGDLS and CDR2 YYNGEE. The CDR3 consists of 13 residues. Trimming removed 4 bases from V and 4 bases from J, with 11 bases in between. As to this clone: The antigen is undetermined.

This receptor was identified in a human donor in good health. Input material: CD4+ T cells sorted from blood. This sequence joins TRBV9 and TRBJ2-5; D is possibly TRBD2 (6 bases). Written as DNA, the CDR3 is TGTGCCAGCAGCCGGACGGAGGGAGAGACCCAGTACTTC. This codes for CASSRTEGETQYF.